This T cell receptor beta chain was observed in a study of Tregs in tolerant kidney transplant recipients. Study-level information: Mixed chimerism was transient after nonmyeloablative marrow transplants from related graft donors.

Thawed PBMCs were FACS-sorted into unstimulated CD4+CD25+CD127- regulatory T cells, CD4+CD25- non-regulatory cells, CD4 and CD8 cells. As for this clone: Its antigen is unknown.

The assay was immunoSEQ multiplex PCR, and TCRdb's table has in-frame clones only and misses some. Seen here are around 98,000 clones, over 85% observed once, and the top ten hold 0.46%. Study-level points and caveats: No direct test of biological reproducibility was done here.

The TCR comes from a human donor who received a combined kidney and bone marrow transplant. This specimen was CD4+ T cells from blood, taken before the transplant.

The CDR3 sequence: CASSLAVPSGFYNEQFF. DNA for the CDR3: TGTGCCAGCAGCTTAGCCGTCCCTAGCGGATTCTACAATGAGCAGTTCTTC. The J gene is TRBJ2-1, the V gene TRBV7-2, with 7 bases that match TRBD2. After removal of 0 bases from V and 3 bases from J, the junction contained 8 bases not matched to a gene. Germline values: CDR1 SGHTA, CDR2 FQGNSA. The CDR3 is made up of 17 amino acids.